This record concerns one T cell receptor (beta chain) sequence. This CDR3 has 13 amino acids. Germline V CDR1 and CDR2: SQVTM, ANQGSEA. V lost 6 bases to trimming and J lost 3 bases, with 14 bases between them. This sample is drawn from a study of T cell responses to AZD1222 COVID-19 vaccine. Clones were read by immunoSEQ multiplex PCR, and TCRdb kept only the in-frame ones, dropping some. This sample yields about 120,000 clones, of which approximately 86% are seen a single time; approximately 10% belongs to the top ten. The chain employs TRBV29-1 and TRBJ1-1, with a weak D call TRBD1 (5 bases). This sequence originates from an adult in good health. Sequences were derived from peripheral blood, sampled on day 0 of AZD1222 vaccination. CDR3 in DNA: TGCAGCGTACAACTCGACAGAGACACTGAAGCTTTCTTT. Its protein product is CSVQLDRDTEAFF. Combining the CDR3 with reference TRBV29-1 and TRBJ1-1 gives the whole variable domain SAVISQKPSRDICQRGTSLTIQCQVDSQVTMMFWYRQQPGQSLTLIATANQGSEATYESGFVIDKFPISRPNLTFSTLTVSNMSPEDSSIYLCSVQLDRDTEAFFGQGTRLTVV.